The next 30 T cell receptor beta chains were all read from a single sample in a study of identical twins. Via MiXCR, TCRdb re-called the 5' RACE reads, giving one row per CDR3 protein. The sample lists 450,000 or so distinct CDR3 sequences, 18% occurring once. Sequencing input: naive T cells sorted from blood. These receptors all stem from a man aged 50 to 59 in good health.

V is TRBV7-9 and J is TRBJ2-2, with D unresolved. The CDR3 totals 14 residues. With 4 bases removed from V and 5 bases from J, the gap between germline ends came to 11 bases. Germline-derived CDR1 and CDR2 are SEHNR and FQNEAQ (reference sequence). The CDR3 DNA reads TGTGCCAGCAGCTCGGACGACACGACCGGGGAGCTGTTTTTT. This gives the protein CASSSDDTTGELFF.

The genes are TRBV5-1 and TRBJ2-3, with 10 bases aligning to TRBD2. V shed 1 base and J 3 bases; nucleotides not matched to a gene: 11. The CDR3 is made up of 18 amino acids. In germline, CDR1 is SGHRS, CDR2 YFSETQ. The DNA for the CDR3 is TGCGCCAGCAGCTTGCCCCGATCCGGACTAGCGGAAACAGATACGCAGTATTTT. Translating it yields CASSLPRSGLAETDTQYF.

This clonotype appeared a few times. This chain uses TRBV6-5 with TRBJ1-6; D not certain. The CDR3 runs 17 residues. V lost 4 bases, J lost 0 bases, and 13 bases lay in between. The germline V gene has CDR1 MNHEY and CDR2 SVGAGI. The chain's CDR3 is CASSWTARSSYNSPLHF. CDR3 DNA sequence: TGTGCCAGCAGTTGGACGGCAAGGAGCTCCTATAATTCACCCCTCCACTTT.

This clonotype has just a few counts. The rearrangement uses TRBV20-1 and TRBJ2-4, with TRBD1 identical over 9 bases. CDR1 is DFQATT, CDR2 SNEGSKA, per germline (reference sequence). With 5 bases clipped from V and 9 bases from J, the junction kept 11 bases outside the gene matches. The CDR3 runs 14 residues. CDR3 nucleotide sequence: TGCAGTGCTGAGAGGGGACAGGGAGGAAGCATTCAGTACTTC. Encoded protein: CSAERGQGGSIQYF.

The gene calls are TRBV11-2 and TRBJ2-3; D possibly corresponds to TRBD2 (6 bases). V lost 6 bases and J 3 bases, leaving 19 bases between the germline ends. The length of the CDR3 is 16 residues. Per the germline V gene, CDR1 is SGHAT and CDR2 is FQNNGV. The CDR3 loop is CASRKPGGRLTDTQYF. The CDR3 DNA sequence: TGTGCCAGCAGGAAACCTGGGGGGAGGTTGACAGATACGCAGTATTTT. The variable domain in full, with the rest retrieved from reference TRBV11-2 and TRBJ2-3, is EAGVAQSPRYKIIEKRQSVAFWCNPISGHATLYWYQQILGQGPKLLIQFQNNGVVDDSQLPKDRFSAERLKGVDSTLKIQPAKLEDSAVYLCASRKPGGRLTDTQYFGPGTRLTVL.

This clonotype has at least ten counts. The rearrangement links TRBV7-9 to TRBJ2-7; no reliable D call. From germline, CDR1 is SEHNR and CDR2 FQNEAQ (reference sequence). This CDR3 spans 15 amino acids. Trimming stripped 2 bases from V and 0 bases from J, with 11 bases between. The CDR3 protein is CASSLPGRSSYEQYF. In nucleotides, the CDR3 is TGTGCCAGCAGCTTACCCGGCCGAAGCTCCTACGAGCAGTACTTC. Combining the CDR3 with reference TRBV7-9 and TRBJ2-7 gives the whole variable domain DTGVSQNPRHKITKRGQNVTFRCDPISEHNRLYWYRQTLGQGPEFLTYFQNEAQLEKSRLLSDRFSAERPKGSFSTLEIQRTEQGDSAMYLCASSLPGRSSYEQYFGPGTRLTVT.

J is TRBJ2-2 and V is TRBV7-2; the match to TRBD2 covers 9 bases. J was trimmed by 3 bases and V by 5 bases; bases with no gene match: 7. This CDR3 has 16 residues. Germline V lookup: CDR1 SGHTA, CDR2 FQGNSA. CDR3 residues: CASSNPSGTYTGELFF. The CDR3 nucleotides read TGTGCCAGCAGCAACCCTAGCGGGACCTACACCGGGGAGCTGTTTTTT.

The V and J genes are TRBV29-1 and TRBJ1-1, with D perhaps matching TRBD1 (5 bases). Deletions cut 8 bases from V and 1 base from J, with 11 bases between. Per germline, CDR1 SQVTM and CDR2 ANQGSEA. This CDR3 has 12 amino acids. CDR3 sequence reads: CSLSGSNTEAFF. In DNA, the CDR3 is TGCAGCCTTTCAGGGTCGAACACTGAAGCTTTCTTT. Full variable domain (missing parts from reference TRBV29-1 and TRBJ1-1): SAVISQKPSRDICQRGTSLTIQCQVDSQVTMMFWYRQQPGQSLTLIATANQGSEATYESGFVIDKFPISRPNLTFSTLTVSNMSPEDSSIYLCSLSGSNTEAFFGQGTRLTVV.

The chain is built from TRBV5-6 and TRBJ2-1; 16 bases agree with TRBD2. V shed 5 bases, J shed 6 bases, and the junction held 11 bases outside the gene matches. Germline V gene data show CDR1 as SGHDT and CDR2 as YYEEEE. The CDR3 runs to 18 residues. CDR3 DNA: TGTGCCAGCAGATCATACGGGACTAGCGGGGGGGCCCCCAATGAGCAGTTCTTC. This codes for CASRSYGTSGGAPNEQFF.

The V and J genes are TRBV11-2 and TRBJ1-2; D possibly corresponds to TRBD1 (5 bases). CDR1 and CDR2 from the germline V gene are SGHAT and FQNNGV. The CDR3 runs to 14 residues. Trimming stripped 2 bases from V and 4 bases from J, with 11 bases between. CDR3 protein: CASSLIREGYGYTF. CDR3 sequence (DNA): TGTGCCAGCAGCTTAATCAGGGAGGGCTATGGCTACACCTTC.

In DNA form, the CDR3 reads TGCGCCAGCAGCTACGCAGGGAATCAGCCCCAGCATTTT. It yields the protein CASSYAGNQPQHF. The rearrangement joins TRBV5-1 to TRBJ1-5; D is perhaps TRBD1 (5 bases). This CDR3 is built from 13 residues. V lost 3 bases and J 4 bases, leaving 8 bases between the germline ends. Germline CDR1 SGHRS, CDR2 YFSETQ.

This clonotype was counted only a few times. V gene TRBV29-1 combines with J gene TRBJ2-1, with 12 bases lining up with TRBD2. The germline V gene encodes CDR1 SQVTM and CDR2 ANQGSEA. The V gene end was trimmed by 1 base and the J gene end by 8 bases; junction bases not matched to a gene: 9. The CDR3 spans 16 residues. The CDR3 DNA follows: TGCAGCGTTGAAGGCTCTAGCGGGAGGGTTGGCTATGAGCAGTTCTTC. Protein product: CSVEGSSGRVGYEQFF.

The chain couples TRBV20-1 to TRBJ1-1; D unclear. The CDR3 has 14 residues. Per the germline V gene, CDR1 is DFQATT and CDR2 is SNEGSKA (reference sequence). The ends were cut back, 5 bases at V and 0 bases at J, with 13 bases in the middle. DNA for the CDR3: TGCAGTGCTCCCCCCAGCAGGCTGAACACTGAAGCTTTCTTT. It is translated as CSAPPSRLNTEAFF.

In DNA, the CDR3 is TGCGCCAGCAGCCAAGATCAGGGTGGGAACACTGAAGCTTTCTTT. Translation gives CASSQDQGGNTEAFF. The V and J genes are TRBV4-3 and TRBJ1-1; perhaps TRBD1 as D (5 bases). The CDR3 runs to 15 residues. Trimming removed 0 bases at V and 1 base at J, with 9 bases between. Per germline, CDR1 LGHNA and CDR2 YSLEER.

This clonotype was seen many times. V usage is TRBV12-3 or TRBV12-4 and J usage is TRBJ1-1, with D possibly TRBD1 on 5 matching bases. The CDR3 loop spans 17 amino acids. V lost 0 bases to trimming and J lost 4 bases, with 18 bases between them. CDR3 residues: CASSLAGAMGLGTEAFF. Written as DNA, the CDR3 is TGTGCCAGCAGTTTAGCAGGGGCGATGGGCTTAGGCACTGAAGCTTTCTTT.

CDR3 region: CSASGTPHEQYF. CDR3 DNA sequence: TGCAGTGCTAGCGGGACACCCCACGAGCAGTACTTC. The J gene is TRBJ2-7, the V gene TRBV20-1; D may be TRBD1 (6 bases). Germline V CDR1 and CDR2: DFQATT, SNEGSKA (reference sequence). Trimming left V 3 bases short and J 5 bases short, with 11 bases between. The CDR3 spans 12 residues.

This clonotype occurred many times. This chain's CDR3 is CSAHVAMNTEAFF. The CDR3 coding sequence is TGCAGCGCCCACGTGGCAATGAACACTGAAGCTTTCTTT. The chain has TRBV29-1 and TRBJ1-1; no clear D. Trimming removed 7 bases from V and 0 bases from J, with 12 bases in between. The length of the CDR3 is 13 residues. Per germline, CDR1 SQVTM and CDR2 ANQGSEA.

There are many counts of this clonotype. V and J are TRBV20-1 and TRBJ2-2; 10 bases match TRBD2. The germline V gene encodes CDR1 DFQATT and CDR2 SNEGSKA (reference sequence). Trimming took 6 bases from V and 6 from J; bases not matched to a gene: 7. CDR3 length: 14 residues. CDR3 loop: CSAFTSGKAGELFF. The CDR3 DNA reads TGCAGTGCGTTTACTAGCGGGAAGGCCGGGGAGCTGTTTTTT.

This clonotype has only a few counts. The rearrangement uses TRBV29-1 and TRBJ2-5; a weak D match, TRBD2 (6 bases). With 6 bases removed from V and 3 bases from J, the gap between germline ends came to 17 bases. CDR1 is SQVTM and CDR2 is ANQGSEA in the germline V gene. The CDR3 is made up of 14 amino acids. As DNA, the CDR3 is TGCAGCGTAGCCCCCGGGACTGCAAAAGAGACCCAGTACTTC. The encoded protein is CSVAPGTAKETQYF. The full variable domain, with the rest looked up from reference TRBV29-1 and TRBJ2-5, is SAVISQKPSRDICQRGTSLTIQCQVDSQVTMMFWYRQQPGQSLTLIATANQGSEATYESGFVIDKFPISRPNLTFSTLTVSNMSPEDSSIYLCSVAPGTAKETQYFGPGTRLLVL.

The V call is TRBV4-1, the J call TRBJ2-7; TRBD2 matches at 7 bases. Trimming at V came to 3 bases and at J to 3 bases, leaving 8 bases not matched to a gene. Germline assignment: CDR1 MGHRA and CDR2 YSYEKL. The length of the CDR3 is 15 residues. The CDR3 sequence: CASSQAAGTNYEQYF. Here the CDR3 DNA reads TGCGCCAGCAGCCAGGCCGCCGGGACTAACTACGAGCAGTACTTC.

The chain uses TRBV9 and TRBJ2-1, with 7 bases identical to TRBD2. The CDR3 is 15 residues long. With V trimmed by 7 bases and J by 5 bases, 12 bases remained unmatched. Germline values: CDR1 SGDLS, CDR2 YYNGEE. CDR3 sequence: CASSLRAGADNEQFF. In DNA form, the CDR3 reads TGTGCCAGCTCCCTCCGGGCGGGAGCCGACAATGAGCAGTTCTTC.

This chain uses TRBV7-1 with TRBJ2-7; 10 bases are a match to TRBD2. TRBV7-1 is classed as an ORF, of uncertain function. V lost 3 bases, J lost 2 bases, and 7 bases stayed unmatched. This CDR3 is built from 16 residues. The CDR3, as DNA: TGTGCCAGCAGCTCCTTATCTAGCGGGAGCGCCTACGAGCAGTACTTC. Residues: CASSSLSSGSAYEQYF.

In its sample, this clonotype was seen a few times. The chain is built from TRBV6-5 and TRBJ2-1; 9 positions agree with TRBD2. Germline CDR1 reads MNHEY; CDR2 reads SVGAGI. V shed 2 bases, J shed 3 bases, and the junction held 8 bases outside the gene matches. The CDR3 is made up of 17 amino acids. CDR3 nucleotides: TGTGCCAGCAGTTACCGACTGCGGGGGGGCCTCTACAATGAGCAGTTCTTC. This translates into CASSYRLRGGLYNEQFF.

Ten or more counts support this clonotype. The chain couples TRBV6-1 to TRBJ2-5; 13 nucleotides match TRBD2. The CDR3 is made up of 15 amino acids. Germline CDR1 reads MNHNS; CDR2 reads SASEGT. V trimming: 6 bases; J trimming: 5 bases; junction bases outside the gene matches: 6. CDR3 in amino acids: CASRTSGGSAETQYF. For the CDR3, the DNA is TGTGCCAGCAGGACTAGCGGGGGGAGTGCGGAGACCCAGTACTTC.

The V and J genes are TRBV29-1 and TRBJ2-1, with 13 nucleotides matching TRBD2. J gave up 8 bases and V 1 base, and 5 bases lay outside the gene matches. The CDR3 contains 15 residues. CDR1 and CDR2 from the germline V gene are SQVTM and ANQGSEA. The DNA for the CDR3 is TGCAGCGTTGAAGGCGGGACTAGCGGGAATTATGAGCAGTTCTTC. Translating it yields CSVEGGTSGNYEQFF.

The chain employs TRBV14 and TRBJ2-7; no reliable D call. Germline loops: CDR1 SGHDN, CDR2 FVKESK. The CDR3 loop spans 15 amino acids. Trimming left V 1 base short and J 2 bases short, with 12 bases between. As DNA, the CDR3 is TGTGCCAGCAGCCAAGTCGGGCAGGTTCCCTACGAGCAGTACTTC. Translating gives CASSQVGQVPYEQYF.

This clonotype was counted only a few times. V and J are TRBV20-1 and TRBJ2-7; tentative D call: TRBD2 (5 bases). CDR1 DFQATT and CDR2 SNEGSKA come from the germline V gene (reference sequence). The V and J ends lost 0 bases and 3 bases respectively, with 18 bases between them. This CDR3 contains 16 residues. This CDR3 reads CSARDPRVRADYEQYF. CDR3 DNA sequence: TGCAGTGCTAGAGATCCGAGGGTCCGAGCGGACTACGAGCAGTACTTC.

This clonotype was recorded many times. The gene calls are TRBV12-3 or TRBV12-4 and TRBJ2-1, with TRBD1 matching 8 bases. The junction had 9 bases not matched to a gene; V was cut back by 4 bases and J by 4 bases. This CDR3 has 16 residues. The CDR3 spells CASSSSDRVLYNEQFF. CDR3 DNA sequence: TGTGCCAGCAGTTCCTCGGACAGGGTGCTTTACAATGAGCAGTTCTTC.

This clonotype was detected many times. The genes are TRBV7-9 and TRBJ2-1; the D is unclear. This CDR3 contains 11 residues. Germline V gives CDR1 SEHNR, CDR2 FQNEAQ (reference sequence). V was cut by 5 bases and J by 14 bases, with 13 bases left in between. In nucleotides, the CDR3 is TGTGCCAGCAGCCCTGAGGCAGCCGAGTTCTTC. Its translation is CASSPEAAEFF.

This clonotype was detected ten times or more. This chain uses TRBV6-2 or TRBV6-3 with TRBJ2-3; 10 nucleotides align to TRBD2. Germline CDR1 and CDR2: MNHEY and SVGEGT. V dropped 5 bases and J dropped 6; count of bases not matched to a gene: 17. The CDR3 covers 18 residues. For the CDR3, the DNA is TGTGCCAGCAGTACGTCTAGCGGGAGTTGGGCTGCCGGTGATACGCAGTATTTT. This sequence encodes CASSTSSGSWAAGDTQYF.